Listed below are T cell receptor beta chains from one sample, sequenced in a study of blood T cells in healthy people across ages. TCRdb fed the 5' RACE reads into MiXCR, producing one record per CDR3 protein. The sample consists of about 1.4 million distinct CDR3 sequences, roughly 59% of them appearing once. Sequenced material: blood. Receptor source: a man aged 18 to 30 in good health. Both conserved end residues are part of each CDR3. Each record gives: D gene, V gene, clone size, J gene, CDR3 protein, CDR3 DNA. D genes are given only for firm matches. Not all rows give a size; the values are once, few, many and, for expanded clones, a class.

>TRBD2|TRBV7-9|.|TRBJ2-7
CASSFAGLARYEQYF
TGTGCCAGCAGCTTCGCGGGACTAGCGAGATACGAGCAGTACTTC
>TRBD1|TRBV5-1|.|TRBJ2-7
CASTKPGQGYYEQYF
TGCGCCAGCACAAAACCGGGACAGGGATACTACGAGCAGTACTTC
>.|TRBV4-1|few|TRBJ2-7
CASSQEGLVSYEQYF
TGCGCCAGCAGCCAAGAGGGGCTAGTTTCCTACGAGCAGTACTTC
>.|TRBV7-2|.|TRBJ2-7
CASSPRGRGGEQYF
TGTGCCAGCAGCCCCCGAGGGAGGGGGGGCGAGCAGTACTTC
>.|TRBV12-5|.|TRBJ2-1
CASARRTQGDEQFF
TGTGCTAGTGCCCGAAGAACTCAGGGCGATGAGCAGTTCTTC
>TRBD1|TRBV25-1|.|TRBJ2-6
CASSAAGTGISGANVLTF
TGTGCCAGCAGTGCCGCCGGGACAGGCATATCTGGGGCCAACGTCCTGACTTTC
>TRBD2|TRBV7-4|.|TRBJ2-5
CASSWGLAVSQETQYF
TGTGCCAGCAGCTGGGGACTAGCGGTGTCCCAAGAGACCCAGTACTTC
>TRBD1|TRBV29-1|.|TRBJ2-2
CSVEDSQGVGTGELFF
TGCAGCGTTGAAGATTCGCAGGGGGTAGGGACCGGGGAGCTGTTTTTT
>.|TRBV29-1|many|TRBJ2-3
CSVGTTDTQYF
TGCAGCGTTGGGACGACAGATACGCAGTATTTT
>TRBD2|TRBV20-1|.|TRBJ2-1
CSALLAGGPNEQFF
TGCAGTGCTCTGCTAGCGGGAGGGCCTAATGAGCAGTTCTTC
>TRBD2|TRBV4-1|once|TRBJ2-2
CASSPLSSGVTGELFF
TGCGCCAGCAGCCCACTTTCTAGCGGGGTAACCGGGGAGCTGTTTTTT